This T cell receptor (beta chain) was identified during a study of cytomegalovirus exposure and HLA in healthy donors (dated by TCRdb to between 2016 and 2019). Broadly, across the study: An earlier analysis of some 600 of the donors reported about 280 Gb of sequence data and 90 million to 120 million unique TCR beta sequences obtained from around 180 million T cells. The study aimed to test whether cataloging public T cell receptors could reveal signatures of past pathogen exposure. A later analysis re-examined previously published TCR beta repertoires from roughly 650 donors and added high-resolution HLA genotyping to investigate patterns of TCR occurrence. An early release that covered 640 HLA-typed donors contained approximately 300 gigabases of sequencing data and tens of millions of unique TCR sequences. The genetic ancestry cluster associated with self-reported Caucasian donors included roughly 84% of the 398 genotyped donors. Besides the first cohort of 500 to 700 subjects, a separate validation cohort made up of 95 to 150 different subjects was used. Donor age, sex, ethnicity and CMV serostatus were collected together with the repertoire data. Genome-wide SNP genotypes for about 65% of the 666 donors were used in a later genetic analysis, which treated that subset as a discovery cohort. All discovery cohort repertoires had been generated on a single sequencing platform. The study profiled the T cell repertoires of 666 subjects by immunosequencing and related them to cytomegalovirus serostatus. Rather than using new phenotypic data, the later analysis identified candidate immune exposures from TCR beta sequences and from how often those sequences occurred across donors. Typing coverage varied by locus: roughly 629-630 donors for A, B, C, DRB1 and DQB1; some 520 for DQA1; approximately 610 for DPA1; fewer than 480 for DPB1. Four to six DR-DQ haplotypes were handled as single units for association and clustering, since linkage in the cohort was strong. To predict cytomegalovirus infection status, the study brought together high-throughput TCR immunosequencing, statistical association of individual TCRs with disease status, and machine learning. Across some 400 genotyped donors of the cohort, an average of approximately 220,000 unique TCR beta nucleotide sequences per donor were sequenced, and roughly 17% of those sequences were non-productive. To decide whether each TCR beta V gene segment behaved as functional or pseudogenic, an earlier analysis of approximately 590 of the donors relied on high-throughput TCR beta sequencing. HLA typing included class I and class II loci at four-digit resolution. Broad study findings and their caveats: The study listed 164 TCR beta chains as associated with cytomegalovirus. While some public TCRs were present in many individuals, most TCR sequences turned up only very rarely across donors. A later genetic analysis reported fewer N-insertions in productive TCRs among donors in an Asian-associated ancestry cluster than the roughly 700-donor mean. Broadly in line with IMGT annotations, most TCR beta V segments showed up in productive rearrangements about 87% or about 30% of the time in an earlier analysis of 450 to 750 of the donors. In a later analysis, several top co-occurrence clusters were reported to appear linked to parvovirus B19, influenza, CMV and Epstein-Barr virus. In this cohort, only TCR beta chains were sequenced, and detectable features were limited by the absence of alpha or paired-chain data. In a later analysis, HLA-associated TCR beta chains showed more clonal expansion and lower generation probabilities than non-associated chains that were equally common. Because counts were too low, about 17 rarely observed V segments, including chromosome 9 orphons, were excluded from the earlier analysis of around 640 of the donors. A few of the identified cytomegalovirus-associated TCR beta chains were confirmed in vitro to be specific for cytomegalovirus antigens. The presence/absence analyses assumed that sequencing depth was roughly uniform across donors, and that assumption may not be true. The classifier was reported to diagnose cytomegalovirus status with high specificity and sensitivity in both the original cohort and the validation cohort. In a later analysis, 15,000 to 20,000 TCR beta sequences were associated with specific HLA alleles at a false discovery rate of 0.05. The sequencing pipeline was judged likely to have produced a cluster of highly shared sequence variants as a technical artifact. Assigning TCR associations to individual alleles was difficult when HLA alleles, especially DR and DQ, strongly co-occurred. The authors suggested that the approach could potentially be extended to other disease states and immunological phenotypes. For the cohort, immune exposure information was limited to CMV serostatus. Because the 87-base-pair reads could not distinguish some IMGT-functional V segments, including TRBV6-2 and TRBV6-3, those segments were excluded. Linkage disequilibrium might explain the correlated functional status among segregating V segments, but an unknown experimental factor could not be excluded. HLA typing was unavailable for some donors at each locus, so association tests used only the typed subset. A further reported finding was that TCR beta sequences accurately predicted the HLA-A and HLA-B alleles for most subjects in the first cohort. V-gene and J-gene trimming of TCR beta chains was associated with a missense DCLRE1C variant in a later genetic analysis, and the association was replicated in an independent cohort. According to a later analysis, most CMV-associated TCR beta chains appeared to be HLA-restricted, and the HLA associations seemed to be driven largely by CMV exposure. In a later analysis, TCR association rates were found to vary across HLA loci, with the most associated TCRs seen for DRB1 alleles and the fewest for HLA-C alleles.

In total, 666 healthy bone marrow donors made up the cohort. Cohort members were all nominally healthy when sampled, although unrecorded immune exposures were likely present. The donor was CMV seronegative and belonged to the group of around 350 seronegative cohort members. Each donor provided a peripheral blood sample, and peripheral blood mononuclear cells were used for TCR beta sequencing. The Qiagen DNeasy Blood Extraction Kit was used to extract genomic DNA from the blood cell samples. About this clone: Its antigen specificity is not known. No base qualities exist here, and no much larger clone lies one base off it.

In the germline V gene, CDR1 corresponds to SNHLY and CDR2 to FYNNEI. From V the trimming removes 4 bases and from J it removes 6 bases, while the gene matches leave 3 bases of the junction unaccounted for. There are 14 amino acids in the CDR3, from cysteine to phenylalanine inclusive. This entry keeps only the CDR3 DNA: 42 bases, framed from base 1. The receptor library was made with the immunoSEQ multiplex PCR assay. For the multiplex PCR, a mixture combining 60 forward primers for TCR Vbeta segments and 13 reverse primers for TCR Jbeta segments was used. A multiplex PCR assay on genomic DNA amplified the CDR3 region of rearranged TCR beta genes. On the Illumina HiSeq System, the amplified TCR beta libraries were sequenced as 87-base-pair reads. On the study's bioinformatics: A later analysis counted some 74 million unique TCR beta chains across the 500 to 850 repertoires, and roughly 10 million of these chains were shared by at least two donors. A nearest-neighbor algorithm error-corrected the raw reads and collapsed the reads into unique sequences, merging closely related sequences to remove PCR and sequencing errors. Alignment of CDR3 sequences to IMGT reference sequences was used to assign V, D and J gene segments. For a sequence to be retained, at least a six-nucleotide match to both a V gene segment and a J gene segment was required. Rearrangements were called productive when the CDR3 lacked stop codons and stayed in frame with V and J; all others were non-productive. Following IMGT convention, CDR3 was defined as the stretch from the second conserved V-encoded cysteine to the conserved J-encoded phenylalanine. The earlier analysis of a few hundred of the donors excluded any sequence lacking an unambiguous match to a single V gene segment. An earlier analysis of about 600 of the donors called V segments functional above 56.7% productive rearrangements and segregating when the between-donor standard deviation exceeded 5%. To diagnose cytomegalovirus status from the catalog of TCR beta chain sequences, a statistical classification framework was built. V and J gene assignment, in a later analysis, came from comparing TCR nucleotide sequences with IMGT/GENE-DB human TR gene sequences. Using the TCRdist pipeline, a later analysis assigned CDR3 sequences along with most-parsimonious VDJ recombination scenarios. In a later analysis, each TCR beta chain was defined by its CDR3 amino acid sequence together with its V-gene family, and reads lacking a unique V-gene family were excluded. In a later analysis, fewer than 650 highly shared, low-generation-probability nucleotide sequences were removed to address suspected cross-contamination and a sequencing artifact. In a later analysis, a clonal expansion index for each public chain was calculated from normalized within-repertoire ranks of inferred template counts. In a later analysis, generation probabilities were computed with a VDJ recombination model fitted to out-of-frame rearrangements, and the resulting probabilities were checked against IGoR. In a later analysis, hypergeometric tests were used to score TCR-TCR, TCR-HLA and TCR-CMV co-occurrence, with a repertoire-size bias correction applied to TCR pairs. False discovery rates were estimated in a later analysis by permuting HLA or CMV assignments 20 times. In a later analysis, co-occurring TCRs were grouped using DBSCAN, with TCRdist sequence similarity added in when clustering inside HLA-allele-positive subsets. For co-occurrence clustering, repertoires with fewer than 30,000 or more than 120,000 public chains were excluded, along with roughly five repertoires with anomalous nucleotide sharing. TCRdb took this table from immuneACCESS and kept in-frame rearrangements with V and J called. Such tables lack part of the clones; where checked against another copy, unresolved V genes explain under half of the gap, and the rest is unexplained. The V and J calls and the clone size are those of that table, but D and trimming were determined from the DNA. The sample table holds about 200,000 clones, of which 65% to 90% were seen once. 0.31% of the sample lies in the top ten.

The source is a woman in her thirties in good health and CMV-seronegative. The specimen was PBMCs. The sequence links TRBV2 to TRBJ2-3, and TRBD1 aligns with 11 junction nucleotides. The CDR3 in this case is CASSGDRGFDTQYF. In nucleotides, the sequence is TGTGCCAGCAGTGGGGACAGGGGGTTTGATACGCAGTATTTT. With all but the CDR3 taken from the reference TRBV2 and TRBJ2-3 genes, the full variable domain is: EPEVTQTPSHQVTQMGQEVILRCVPISNHLYFYWYRQILGQKVEFLVSFYNNEISEKSEIFDDQFSVERPDGSNFTLKIRSTKLEDSAMYFCASSGDRGFDTQYFGPGTRLTVL.